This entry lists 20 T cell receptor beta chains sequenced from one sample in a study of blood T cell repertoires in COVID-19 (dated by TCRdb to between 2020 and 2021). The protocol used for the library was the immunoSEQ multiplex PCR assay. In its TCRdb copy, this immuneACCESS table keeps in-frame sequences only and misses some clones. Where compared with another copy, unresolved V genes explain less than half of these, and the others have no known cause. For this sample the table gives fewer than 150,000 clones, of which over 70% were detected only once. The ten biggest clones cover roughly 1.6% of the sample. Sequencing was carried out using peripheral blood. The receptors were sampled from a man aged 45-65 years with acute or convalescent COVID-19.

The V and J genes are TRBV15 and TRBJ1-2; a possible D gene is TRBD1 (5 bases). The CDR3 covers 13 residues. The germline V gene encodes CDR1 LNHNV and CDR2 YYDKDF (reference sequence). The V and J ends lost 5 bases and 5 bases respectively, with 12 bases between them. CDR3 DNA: TGTGCCACCAGCCCCGGGGGTGGTTATGGCTACACCTTC. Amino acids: CATSPGGGYGYTF. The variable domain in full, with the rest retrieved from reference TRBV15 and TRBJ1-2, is DAMVIQNPRYQVTQFGKPVTLSCSQTLNHNVMYWYQQKSSQAPKLLFHYYDKDFNNEADTPDNFQSRRPNTSFCFLDIRSPGLGDTAMYLCATSPGGGYGYTFGSGTRLTVV.

The DNA for the CDR3 is TGTGCCAGCAGTGGGACTAGCGGGGGATACCAAGAGACCCAGTACTTC. Protein: CASSGTSGGYQETQYF. The chain recombines TRBV6-1 with TRBJ2-5; 13 positions agree with TRBD2. Trimming cost V 4 bases and J 0 bases; bases outside gene matches: 2. Germline CDR1 reads MNHNS; CDR2 reads SASEGT. CDR3 size: 16 residues.

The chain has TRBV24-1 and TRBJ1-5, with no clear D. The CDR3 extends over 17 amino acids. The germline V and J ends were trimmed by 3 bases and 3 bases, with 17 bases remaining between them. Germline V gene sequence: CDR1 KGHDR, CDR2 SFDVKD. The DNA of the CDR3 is TGTGCCACCAGTGATCCTCGGGATTCCCCACTCAATCAGCCCCAGCATTTT. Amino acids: CATSDPRDSPLNQPQHF.

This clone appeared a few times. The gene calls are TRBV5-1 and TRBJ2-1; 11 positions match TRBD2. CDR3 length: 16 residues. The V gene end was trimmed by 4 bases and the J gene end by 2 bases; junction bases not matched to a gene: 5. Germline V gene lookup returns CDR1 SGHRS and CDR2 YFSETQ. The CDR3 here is CASSPLAGGAYNEQFF. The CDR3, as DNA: TGCGCCAGCAGCCCCTTAGCGGGGGGGGCCTACAATGAGCAGTTCTTC.

The CDR3 is CASGTGTLLPQHF. DNA of the CDR3: TGTGCCAGCGGGACAGGGACATTGTTGCCCCAGCATTTT. The chain carries TRBV6-5 and TRBJ1-5; 9 nucleotides line up with TRBD1. Losses at the gene ends were 8 bases for V and 9 bases for J; bases not matched to a gene: 8. This CDR3 is built from 13 residues. The germline V gene has CDR1 MNHEY and CDR2 SVGAGI.

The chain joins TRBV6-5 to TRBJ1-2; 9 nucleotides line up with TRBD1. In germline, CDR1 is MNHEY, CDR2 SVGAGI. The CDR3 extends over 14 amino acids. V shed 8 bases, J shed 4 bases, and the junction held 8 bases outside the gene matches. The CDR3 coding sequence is TGTGCCAGCCGCCGGACAGGGGAAAGCTATGGCTACACCTTC. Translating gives CASRRTGESYGYTF.

The CDR3 DNA reads TGTGCCAGCAGTCCCGGGACAGGGTCGGGCAATCAGCCCCAGCATTTT. Translated: CASSPGTGSGNQPQHF. The V call is TRBV28, the J call TRBJ1-5; 9 bases agree with TRBD1. The V gene end was trimmed by 5 bases and the J gene end by 2 bases; junction bases not matched to a gene: 7. The length of the CDR3 is 16 residues. CDR1 is MDHEN, CDR2 SYDVKM, per germline.

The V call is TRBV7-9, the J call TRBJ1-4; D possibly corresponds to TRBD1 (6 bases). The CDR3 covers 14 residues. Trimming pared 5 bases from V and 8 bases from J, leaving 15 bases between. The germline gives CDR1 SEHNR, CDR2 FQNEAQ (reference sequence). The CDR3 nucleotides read TGTGCCAGCAGCGGCCGACAGGTTGGCGAAAAACTGTTTTTT. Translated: CASSGRQVGEKLFF.

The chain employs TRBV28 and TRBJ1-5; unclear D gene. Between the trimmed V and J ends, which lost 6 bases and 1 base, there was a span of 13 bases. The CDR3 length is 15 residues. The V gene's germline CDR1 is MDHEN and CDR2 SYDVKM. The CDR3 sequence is CASSHLSGSNQPQHF. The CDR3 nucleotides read TGTGCCAGCAGCCATCTCTCCGGGAGCAATCAGCCCCAGCATTTT.

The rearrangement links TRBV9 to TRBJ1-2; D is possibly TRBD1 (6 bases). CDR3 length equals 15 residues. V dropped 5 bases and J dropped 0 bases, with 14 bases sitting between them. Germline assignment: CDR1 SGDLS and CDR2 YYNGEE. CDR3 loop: CASSAGQFSNYGYTF. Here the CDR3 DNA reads TGTGCCAGCAGTGCCGGACAGTTTTCTAACTATGGCTACACCTTC.

The CDR3 region has the DNA TGTGCCAGCAGTTACTCGAGGTCCCAGGGATATCTCCCCCTCCACTTT. As protein: CASSYSRSQGYLPLHF. The rearrangement joins TRBV6-5 to TRBJ1-6, with D maybe TRBD1 (5 bases). This CDR3 contains 16 residues. Germline V gene lookup returns CDR1 MNHEY and CDR2 SVGAGI. V was trimmed by 0 bases and J by 13 bases, leaving 19 bases between them.

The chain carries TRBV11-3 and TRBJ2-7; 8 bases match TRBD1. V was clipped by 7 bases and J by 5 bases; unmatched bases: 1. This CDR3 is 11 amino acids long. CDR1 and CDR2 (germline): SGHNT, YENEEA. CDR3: CASTDRDEQYV. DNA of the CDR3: TGTGCCAGCACGGACAGGGACGAGCAGTACGTC.

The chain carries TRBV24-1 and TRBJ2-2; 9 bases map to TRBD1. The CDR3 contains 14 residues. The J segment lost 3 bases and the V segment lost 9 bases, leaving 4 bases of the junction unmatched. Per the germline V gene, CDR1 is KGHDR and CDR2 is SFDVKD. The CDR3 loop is CATGRDRDTGELFF. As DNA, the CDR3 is TGTGCCACCGGCCGGGACAGGGACACCGGGGAGCTGTTTTTT.

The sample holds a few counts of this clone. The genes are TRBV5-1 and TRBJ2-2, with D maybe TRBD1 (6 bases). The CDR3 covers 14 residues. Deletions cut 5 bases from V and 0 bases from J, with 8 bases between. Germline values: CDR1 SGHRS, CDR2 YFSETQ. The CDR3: CASRWTANTGELFF. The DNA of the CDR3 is TGCGCCAGCAGATGGACAGCGAACACCGGGGAGCTGTTTTTT.

CDR3: CSVLRTGGTTGELFF. The CDR3 region has the DNA TGCAGCGTACTACGGACAGGGGGCACCACCGGGGAGCTGTTTTTT. This chain connects TRBV29-1 to TRBJ2-2; 11 positions match TRBD1. The V gene end was trimmed by 6 bases and the J gene end by 4 bases; junction bases not matched to a gene: 7. The CDR3 length is 15 residues. In germline, CDR1 is SQVTM, CDR2 ANQGSEA.

This chain's CDR3 is CAWSLGQTGNTIYF. In DNA form, the CDR3 reads TGTGCCTGGAGTCTAGGACAGACTGGAAACACCATATATTTT. The V call is TRBV30, the J call TRBJ1-3; D perhaps matches TRBD1 (6 bases). Per germline, CDR1 GTSNPN and CDR2 SVGIG (reference sequence). Trimming left V 2 bases short and J 2 bases short, with 10 bases between. This CDR3 is built from 14 residues.

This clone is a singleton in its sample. Here the CDR3 reads CASSVQSGAAQHF. CDR3 bases: TGTGCCAGCAGCGTACAATCAGGGGCAGCCCAGCATTTT. This sequence joins TRBV5-5 and TRBJ1-5, with D perhaps matching TRBD1 (6 bases). The V end lost 4 bases, the J end lost 11 bases, and 16 bases lay between the germline ends. Per the germline V gene, CDR1 is SGHKS and CDR2 is YYEKEE (reference sequence). CDR3 length: 13 amino acids. The full variable domain, completed using reference TRBV5-5 and TRBJ1-5, is DAGVTQSPTHLIKTRGQQVTLRCSPISGHKSVSWYQQVLGQGPQFIFQYYEKEERGRGNFPDRFSARQFPNYSSELNVNALLLGDSALYLCASSVQSGAAQHFGDGTRLSIL.

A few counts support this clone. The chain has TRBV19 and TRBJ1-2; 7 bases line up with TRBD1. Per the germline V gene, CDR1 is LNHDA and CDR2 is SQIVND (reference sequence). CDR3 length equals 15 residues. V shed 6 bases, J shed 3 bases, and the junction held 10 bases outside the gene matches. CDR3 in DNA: TGTGCCAGTAGCCCAGACGACAGGGCGGACTATGGCTACACCTTC. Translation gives CASSPDDRADYGYTF.

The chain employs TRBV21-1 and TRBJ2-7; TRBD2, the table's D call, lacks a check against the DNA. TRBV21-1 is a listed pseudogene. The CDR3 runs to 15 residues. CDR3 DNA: TGTGCCAGCACCGGGGCCCCCGTGGGGGGCTACGAGCAGTACGTC. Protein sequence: CASTGAPVGGYEQYV.

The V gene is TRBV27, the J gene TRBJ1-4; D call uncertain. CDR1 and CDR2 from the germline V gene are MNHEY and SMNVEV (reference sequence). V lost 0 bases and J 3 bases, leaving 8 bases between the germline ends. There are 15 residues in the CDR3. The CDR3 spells CASSLSSSSNEKLFF. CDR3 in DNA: TGTGCCAGCAGTTTATCATCGTCGTCTAATGAAAAACTGTTTTTT.